This T cell receptor beta chain came from a study of T cells in Graves' hyperthyroidism and ophthalmopathy. Germline V gene data show CDR1 as PRHDT and CDR2 as FYEKMQ (reference sequence). The CDR3 is 15 residues long. V was clipped by 3 bases and J by 6 bases; unmatched bases: 6. General study findings and limits: Ophthalmopathy got predicted by the model a median roughly 6.1 months before its onset.

Template material for amplifying TCR beta CDR3 regions consisted of RNA transcripts. The study used the HTBI primer set for a first-round RT-PCR of the TCR CDR3. Using its own MiXCR run on the multiplex PCR reads, TCRdb lists one record per CDR3 protein. Counted here are about 740,000 distinct CDR3 sequences, 14% occurring once; the ten biggest clones make up roughly 10%. There are a few counts of this clonotype. The antigen remains unidentified. The chain recombines TRBV13 with TRBJ2-1; 9 bases match TRBD2. The source of this sequence is a young woman with Graves' hyperthyroidism. Sequences were obtained from blood. CDR3 coding DNA: TGTGCCAGCAGCTTTGGCGGGAGGGCCACCAATGAGCAGTTCTTC. Its protein is CASSFGGRATNEQFF. Full variable domain (missing parts from reference TRBV13 and TRBJ2-1): AAGVIQSPRHLIKEKRETATLKCYPIPRHDTVYWYQQGPGQDPQFLISFYEKMQSDKGSIPDRFSAQQFSDYHSELNMSSLELGDSALYFCASSFGGRATNEQFFGPGTRLTVL.